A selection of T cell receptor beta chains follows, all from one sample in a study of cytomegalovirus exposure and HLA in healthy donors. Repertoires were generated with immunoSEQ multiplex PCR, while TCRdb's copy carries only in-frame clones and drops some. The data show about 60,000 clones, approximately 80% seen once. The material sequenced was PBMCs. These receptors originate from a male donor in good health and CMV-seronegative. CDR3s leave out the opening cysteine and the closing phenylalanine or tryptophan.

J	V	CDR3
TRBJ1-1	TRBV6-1	ASSQTTGRDTEAF
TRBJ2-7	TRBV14	ASSQGRQGYEQY
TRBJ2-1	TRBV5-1	ASSLIAGDHNEQF
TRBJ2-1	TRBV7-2	ASSSTSGVFYNEQF
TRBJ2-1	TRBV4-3	ASSQEGLAGLYNEQF
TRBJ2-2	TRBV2	ASSRPRDSFTGELF
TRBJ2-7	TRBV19	ASSIDLQGSSYEQY
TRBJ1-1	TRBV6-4	ASSGWDREGTEAF
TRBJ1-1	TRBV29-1	SGSYRENTEAF
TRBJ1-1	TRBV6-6	ASSNQDRGRTEAF
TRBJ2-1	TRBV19	ASKTSGLDEQF
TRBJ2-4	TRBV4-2	ASSPDLGGAKNIQY
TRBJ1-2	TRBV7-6	ASSRTGHLANYGYT
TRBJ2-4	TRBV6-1	ASSDGRADAGSAKNIQY
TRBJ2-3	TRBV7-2	ASSPPQGDTQY
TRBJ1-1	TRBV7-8	ASSRDRGETEAF
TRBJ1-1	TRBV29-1	RTSPGGSYTEAF